These 21 T cell receptor beta chains were sequenced from one sample in a study of CD8 T cells in ankylosing spondylitis. Study observations and caveats: Ankylosing spondylitis blood seemed to carry a telltale TCR beta motif made of several highly homologous variants.

Their cognate antigens are unknown. MiXCR was run by TCRdb on the 5' RACE reads, yielding one entry per CDR3 protein. The table includes about 840,000 distinct CDR3 sequences, approximately 12% detected once. Specimen: blood, either unsorted or a sorted T cell fraction (not recorded which). The receptors were gathered from a male donor with ankylosing spondylitis.

This clonotype was seen many times. The CDR3 nucleotides read TGTGCCAGCAGCGGTCGGACATTTTCCGAGGAGACCCAGTACTTC. It yields the protein CASSGRTFSEETQYF. This rearrangement joins TRBV7-2 to TRBJ2-5; D perhaps matches TRBD1 (5 bases). The V gene's germline CDR1 is SGHTA and CDR2 FQGNSA. Between the trimmed V and J ends, which lost 5 bases and 5 bases, there was a span of 18 bases. The CDR3 has 15 amino acids.

The chain has TRBV6-1 and TRBJ2-7; possibly TRBD1 for D (7 bases). Germline V gene sequence: CDR1 MNHNS, CDR2 SASEGT. The CDR3 sequence is 16 residues long. The V gene lost 7 bases and the J gene lost 2 bases, with 21 bases spanning the gap. This CDR3 is CASKRYVQGGTYEQYF. The CDR3 DNA sequence: TGTGCCAGCAAGAGATACGTCCAGGGGGGAACCTACGAGCAGTACTTC.

This clonotype occurred a few times. V is TRBV28 and J is TRBJ1-2; possible D gene TRBD1, 5 bases. Germline loops: CDR1 MDHEN, CDR2 SYDVKM. The CDR3 has 16 amino acids. The V gene lost 5 bases and the J gene lost 4 bases, with 20 bases spanning the gap. The CDR3 sequence: CASSLHPGGGPYGYTF. The CDR3, as DNA: TGTGCCAGCAGTCTCCACCCGGGGGGAGGTCCCTATGGCTACACCTTC.

This clonotype was counted many times. V is TRBV20-1 and J is TRBJ2-3; the D is unclear. CDR1 DFQATT and CDR2 SNEGSKA come from the germline V gene (reference sequence). This CDR3 is built from 13 residues. The V end was cut by 5 bases, the J end by 0 bases, with 9 bases between. The CDR3 DNA reads TGCAGTGCTCTTGCGCCTAGCACAGATACGCAGTATTTT. It translates to CSALAPSTDTQYF.

This clonotype was counted only a few times. The genes are TRBV20-1 and TRBJ1-6, with 7 bases that match TRBD1. Germline CDR1 is DFQATT and CDR2 is SNEGSKA (reference sequence). V lost 6 bases to trimming and J lost 7 bases; unmatched junction nucleotides: 12. CDR3 length equals 15 residues. Here the CDR3 reads CSARTLGTANSPLHF. CDR3 nucleotide sequence: TGCAGTGCGAGGACGCTCGGGACAGCCAATTCACCCCTCCACTTT.

This chain joins TRBV12-3 or TRBV12-4 and TRBJ1-2, with a weak D call TRBD1 (6 bases). The CDR3 loop spans 15 amino acids. With 5 bases removed from V and 2 bases from J, the gap between germline ends came to 15 bases. The CDR3 sequence is CASSPGGARNYGYTF. The CDR3 coding sequence is TGTGCCAGCAGTCCCGGGGGGGCTCGGAACTATGGCTACACCTTC.

This clonotype was counted only a few times. V gene TRBV20-1 combines with J gene TRBJ2-3; perhaps TRBD2 as D (6 bases). The germline V and J ends were trimmed by 4 bases and 3 bases, with 14 bases remaining between them. CDR1 DFQATT and CDR2 SNEGSKA come from the germline V gene (reference sequence). The CDR3 contains 14 residues. The CDR3 bases are TGCAGTGCTATACGGGCGGGGCAGACAGATACGCAGTATTTT. It translates to CSAIRAGQTDTQYF.

The J gene is TRBJ1-4, the V gene TRBV30; tentative D call: TRBD1 (6 bases). The germline CDR1 and CDR2 sequences are GTSNPN and SVGIG (reference sequence). V was cut by 2 bases and J by 8 bases, with 12 bases left in between. The length of the CDR3 is 13 residues. The DNA of the CDR3 is TGTGCCTGGAGTATCCGGGGGCCAGAAAAACTGTTTTTT. Protein sequence: CAWSIRGPEKLFF.

Only a few counts were recorded for this clonotype. V is TRBV10-3 and J is TRBJ2-3; TRBD2 aligns across 7 bases. Germline V gene lookup returns CDR1 ENHRY and CDR2 SYGVKD. With V trimmed by 2 bases and J by 6 bases, 11 bases remained unmatched. The CDR3 runs to 16 residues. CDR3 amino acids: CAISETAGFTSDTQYF. In DNA, the CDR3 is TGTGCCATCAGTGAGACAGCGGGGTTTACCTCCGATACGCAGTATTTT.

In its sample, this clonotype was seen many times. The V and J genes are TRBV20-1 and TRBJ2-5; TRBD1 aligns across 7 bases. This CDR3 contains 12 residues. The germline CDR1 and CDR2 sequences are DFQATT and SNEGSKA (reference sequence). The CDR3 DNA sequence: TGCAGCTCCGGGACAGTACAAGAGACCCAGTACTTC. Translation gives CSSGTVQETQYF.

The chain links TRBV28 to TRBJ1-1, with 10 bases lining up with TRBD1. CDR1 is MDHEN, CDR2 SYDVKM, per germline. The junction had 8 bases not matched to a gene; V was cut back by 5 bases and J by 8 bases. The CDR3 is made up of 14 amino acids. In DNA form, the CDR3 reads TGTGCCAGCAGTACCTCAGGGACAGGGGTCGAAGCTTTCTTT. As protein: CASSTSGTGVEAFF. The full variable domain, rest sourced from reference TRBV28 and TRBJ1-1, is DVKVTQSSRYLVKRTGEKVFLECVQDMDHENMFWYRQDPGLGLRLIYFSYDVKMKEKGDIPEGYSVSREKKERFSLILESASTNQTSMYLCASSTSGTGVEAFFGQGTRLTVV.

The rearrangement joins TRBV9 to TRBJ2-3; D could derive from TRBD1 or TRBD2 (6 bases each). The germline gives CDR1 SGDLS, CDR2 YYNGEE. Trimming left V 6 bases short and J 2 bases short, with 13 bases between. This CDR3 spans 14 amino acids. The CDR3 region is CASTRGHYTDTQYF. As DNA, the CDR3 is TGTGCCAGCACCCGGGGGCACTACACAGATACGCAGTATTTT.

The V gene is TRBV20-1, the J gene TRBJ1-4; a possible D gene is TRBD1 (6 bases). The CDR3 is 13 amino acids. Germline V gene lookup returns CDR1 DFQATT and CDR2 SNEGSKA (reference sequence). Trimming stripped 6 bases from V and 8 bases from J, with 16 bases between. CDR3 amino acids: CSAYRDVSEKLFF. As DNA, the CDR3 is TGCAGTGCCTACAGGGACGTGAGCGAAAAACTGTTTTTT.

The chain uses TRBV28 and TRBJ1-2; 11 positions agree with TRBD1. CDR3 size: 15 residues. V lost 3 bases and J lost 2; bases outside the gene matches: 2. Germline V CDR1 and CDR2: MDHEN, SYDVKM. CDR3 sequence (DNA): TGTGCCAGCAGTTTCGGGACAGGGGGGAACTATGGCTACACCTTC. This encodes CASSFGTGGNYGYTF.

The chain is built from TRBV20-1 and TRBJ2-7; 8 positions match TRBD1. CDR3 length equals 12 residues. CDR1 and CDR2 from the germline V gene are DFQATT and SNEGSKA (reference sequence). V was clipped by 5 bases and J by 7 bases; unmatched bases: 7. As DNA, the CDR3 is TGCAGTGCTTGGGGACAGGCCGGGGAGCAGTACTTC. Translation: CSAWGQAGEQYF.

The rearrangement uses TRBV4-1 and TRBJ2-2; maybe TRBD1 (5 bases). V lost 0 bases and J 2 bases, leaving 10 bases between the germline ends. This CDR3 is built from 16 residues. The germline V gene has CDR1 MGHRA and CDR2 YSYEKL. The CDR3 bases are TGCGCCAGCAGCCAAGATCGAGACAGTAACACCGGGGAGCTGTTTTTT. Translation: CASSQDRDSNTGELFF.

As concerns this clonotype: A much larger clone lies one base from this, so it may be a read error. The chain has TRBV6-5 and TRBJ2-1; 10 bases are a match to TRBD1. This CDR3 region has 12 residues. Looked up from germline, CDR1 is MNHEY and CDR2 is SVGAGI. After removal of 8 bases from V and 8 bases from J, the junction contained 3 bases not matched to a gene. In DNA, the CDR3 is TGTGCCAGCCGGACAGGGGGGGATGAGCAGTTCTTC. Amino acids: CASRTGGDEQFF.

CDR3 nucleotide sequence: TGCAGTGCTAGACCCGGGAGTAGCACTGAAGCTTTCTTT. This gives the protein CSARPGSSTEAFF. The V gene is TRBV20-1, the J gene TRBJ1-1, with D unclear. The CDR3 sequence is 13 residues long. Trimming left V 2 bases short and J 4 bases short, with 11 bases between. Per germline, CDR1 DFQATT and CDR2 SNEGSKA (reference sequence).

The chain combines TRBV20-1 with TRBJ2-1; 13 bases line up with TRBD2. This CDR3 is built from 15 residues. Losses at the gene ends were 6 bases for V and 6 bases for J; bases not matched to a gene: 8. Germline CDR1 DFQATT, CDR2 SNEGSKA (reference sequence). CDR3 protein: CSASGLAGTSNEQFF. The CDR3 nucleotides are TGCAGTGCCTCGGGACTAGCGGGGACCTCCAATGAGCAGTTCTTC.

This clonotype came up many times. The chain carries TRBV20-1 and TRBJ1-6, with TRBD1 as a possible D gene (5 bases). This CDR3 is 14 amino acids long. V shed 6 bases and J shed 8 bases, with 17 bases lying between them. CDR1 is DFQATT, CDR2 SNEGSKA, per germline (reference sequence). The CDR3 protein is CSALDGARDSPLHF. For the CDR3, the DNA is TGCAGTGCCCTCGACGGGGCACGGGATTCACCCCTCCACTTT.

This clonotype appeared a few times. The genes are TRBV7-9 and TRBJ1-2; D not resolved. Trimming pared 4 bases from V and 3 bases from J, leaving 9 bases between. Germline lookup yields CDR1 SEHNR and CDR2 FQNEAQ (reference sequence). The CDR3 covers 13 residues. The CDR3 is CASSWEEDYGYTF. In nucleotides, the CDR3 is TGTGCCAGCAGCTGGGAGGAAGACTATGGCTACACCTTC. Supplemented by reference TRBV7-9 and TRBJ1-2, the full variable domain reads DTGVSQNPRHKITKRGQNVTFRCDPISEHNRLYWYRQTLGQGPEFLTYFQNEAQLEKSRLLSDRFSAERPKGSFSTLEIQRTEQGDSAMYLCASSWEEDYGYTFGSGTRLTVV.